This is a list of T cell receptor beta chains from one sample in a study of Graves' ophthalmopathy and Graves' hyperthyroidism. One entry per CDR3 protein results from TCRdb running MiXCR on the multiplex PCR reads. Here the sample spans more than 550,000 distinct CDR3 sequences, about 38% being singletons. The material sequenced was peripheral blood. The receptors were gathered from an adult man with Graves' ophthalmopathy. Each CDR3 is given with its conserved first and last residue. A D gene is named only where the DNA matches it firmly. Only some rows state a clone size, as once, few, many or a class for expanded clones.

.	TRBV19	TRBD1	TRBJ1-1	CASSIRDREVNEAFF	TGTGCCAGTAGTATCCGGGACAGGGAAGTTAATGAAGCTTTCTTT
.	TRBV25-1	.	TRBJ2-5	CASTIERIPAAQYF	TGTGCCAGCACGATCGAGAGGATCCCCGCGGCCCAGTACTTC
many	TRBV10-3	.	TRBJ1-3	CAIKPESGNTIYF	TGTGCCATCAAACCCGAGTCTGGAAACACCATATATTTT
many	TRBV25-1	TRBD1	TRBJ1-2	CASSGIFTGGNYGYTF	TGTGCCAGCAGCGGAATATTTACAGGGGGCAACTATGGCTACACCTTC
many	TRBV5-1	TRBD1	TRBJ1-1	CASSLGRGLGNTEAFF	TGCGCCAGCAGCTTGGGCAGGGGGCTCGGGAACACTGAAGCTTTCTTT
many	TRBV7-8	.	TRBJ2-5	CASNPGDEETQYF	TGTGCCAGCAACCCAGGGGATGAAGAGACCCAGTACTTC
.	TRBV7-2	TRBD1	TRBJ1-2	CASSRHGQGASNYGYTF	TGTGCCAGCAGCCGCCACGGACAGGGGGCATCTAACTATGGCTACACCTTC
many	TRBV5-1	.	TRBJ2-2	CASSLDGRDTGELFF	TGCGCCAGCAGCTTGGACGGCAGGGACACCGGGGAGCTGTTTTTT
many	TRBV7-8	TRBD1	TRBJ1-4	CASSPSRDRGRKLFF	TGTGCCAGCAGCCCAAGCCGGGACAGGGGACGAAAACTGTTTTTT
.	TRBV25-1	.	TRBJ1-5	CASSGTGTVRQPQHF	TGTGCCAGCAGTGGGACCGGGACGGTTCGTCAGCCCCAGCATTTT
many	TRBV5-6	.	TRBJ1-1	CASSLRDTGNTEAFF	TGTGCCAGCAGCTTGCGGGACACGGGGAACACTGAAGCTTTCTTT
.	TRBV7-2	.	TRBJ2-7	CASSPRWAEPLIYEQYF	TGTGCCAGCAGCCCCAGGTGGGCGGAGCCTTTAATCTACGAGCAGTACTTC
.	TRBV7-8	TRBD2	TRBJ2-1	CASSLAKKLAGDNEQFF	TGTGCCAGCAGCTTAGCGAAAAAACTAGCGGGGGACAATGAGCAGTTCTTC
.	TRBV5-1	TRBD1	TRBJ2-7	CASSIGTAREQYF	TGCGCCAGCAGTATAGGGACAGCACGCGAGCAGTACTTC
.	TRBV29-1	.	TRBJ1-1	CSLGHTNTEAFF	TGCAGCTTAGGACACACGAACACTGAAGCTTTCTTT
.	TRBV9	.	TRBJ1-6	CASSQVGDISPLHF	TGTGCCAGCAGCCAAGTGGGCGACATCTCACCCCTCCACTTT
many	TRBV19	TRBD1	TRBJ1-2	CASSEETGLYYGYTF	TGTGCCAGTAGTGAAGAGACAGGGCTTTACTATGGCTACACCTTC
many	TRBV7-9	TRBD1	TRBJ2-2	CASSPKGQLYTGELFF	TGTGCCAGCAGCCCTAAGGGACAGCTTTACACCGGGGAGCTGTTTTTT
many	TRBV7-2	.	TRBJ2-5	CASSLGLYPTQYF	TGTGCCAGCAGCTTAGGACTATACCCGACCCAGTACTTC
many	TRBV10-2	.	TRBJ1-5	CASSENGGSNQPQHF	TGCGCCAGCAGTGAAAACGGCGGGAGCAATCAGCCCCAGCATTTT
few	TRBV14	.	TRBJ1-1	CASSRDSHTEAFF	TGTGCCAGCAGCCGAGACAGCCACACTGAAGCTTTCTTT
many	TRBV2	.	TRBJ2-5	CASSRGAQETQALYF	TGTGCCAGCAGTCGGGGGGCCCAAGAGACCCAGGCTTTATACTTC
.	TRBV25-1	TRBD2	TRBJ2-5	CASSESSGRLKGWTQYF	TGTGCCAGCAGTGAATCTAGCGGAAGATTGAAGGGATGGACCCAGTACTTC
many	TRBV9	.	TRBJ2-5	CASSDTARGQETQYF	TGTGCCAGCAGCGACACCGCCCGGGGACAAGAGACCCAGTACTTC
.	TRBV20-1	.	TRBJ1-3	CSASNPGTTGNTIYF	TGCAGTGCTAGCAATCCCGGGACCACAGGAAACACCATATATTTT
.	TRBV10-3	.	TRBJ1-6	CASSPVTGLGSPLHF	TGTGCCAGCAGCCCAGTTACAGGGCTGGGATCACCCCTCCACTTT
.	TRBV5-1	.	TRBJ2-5	CANSGDSQETQYF	TGCGCCAACAGCGGGGACAGCCAAGAGACCCAGTACTTC
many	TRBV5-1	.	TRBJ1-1	CASSSSIDSHDEAFF	TGCGCCAGCAGCTCCTCTATAGACAGCCACGACGAAGCTTTCTTT
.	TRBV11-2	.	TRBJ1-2	CASSLNRADGYTF	TGTGCCAGCAGCTTGAACAGGGCTGATGGCTACACCTTC
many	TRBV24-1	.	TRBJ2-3	CATSEQSTDTQYF	TGTGCCACCAGTGAACAGAGCACAGATACGCAGTATTTT
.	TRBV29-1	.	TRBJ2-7	CSVALEGEQYF	TGCAGCGTTGCTCTGGAGGGCGAGCAGTACTTC
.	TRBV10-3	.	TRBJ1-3	CAISPQGRGNTIYF	TGTGCCATCAGTCCTCAGGGGAGAGGAAACACCATATATTTT
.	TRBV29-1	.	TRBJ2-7	CSVDASGDTYEQYF	TGCAGCGTTGATGCAAGCGGGGACACCTACGAGCAGTACTTC
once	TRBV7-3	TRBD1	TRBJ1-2	CASSFPGQGGGYTF	TGTGCCAGCAGCTTTCCGGGACAGGGGGGAGGCTACACCTTC
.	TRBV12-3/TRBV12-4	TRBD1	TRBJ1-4	CASGGQGRGKLFF	TGTGCCAGCGGGGGACAGGGGCGCGGAAAACTGTTTTTT
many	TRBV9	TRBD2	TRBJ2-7	CASSVGPGTSRLAQYF	TGTGCCAGCAGCGTAGGACCCGGGACTAGCAGGCTCGCGCAGTACTTC
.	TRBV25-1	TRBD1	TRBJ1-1	CASSESGTGAYEAFF	TGTGCCAGCAGTGAATCGGGGACAGGGGCCTATGAAGCTTTCTTT
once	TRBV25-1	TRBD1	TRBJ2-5	CASSASRGRETQYF	TGTGCCAGCAGTGCATCCAGGGGGCGAGAGACCCAGTACTTC
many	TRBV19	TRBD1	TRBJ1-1	CASSRDRGRTEAFF	TGTGCCAGTAGTCGGGACAGGGGCCGGACTGAAGCTTTCTTT
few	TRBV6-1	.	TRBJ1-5	CASGPVGPGNQPQHF	TGTGCCAGCGGGCCGGTGGGTCCTGGCAATCAGCCCCAGCATTTT
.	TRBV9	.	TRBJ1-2	CASSQDRGGAYGYTF	TGTGCCAGCAGCCAAGATAGGGGGGGCGCCTATGGCTACACCTTC
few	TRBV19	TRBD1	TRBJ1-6	CAWSASRGNSPLHF	TGTGCCTGGAGTGCTTCCAGGGGGAATTCACCCCTCCACTTT